This TCR beta chain emerged from a study of cytomegalovirus exposure and HLA in healthy donors. The PCR contained 60 Vbeta and 13 Jbeta primers. The protocol was immunoSEQ multiplex PCR, while the TCRdb copy is restricted to in-frame clones and leaves out a portion. The repertoire holds about 170,000 clones, around four fifths seen once, with more than 1% in the top ten. About this clone itself: Its antigen is unidentified.

Study-wide results and limits: Sequencing likely caused a cluster of highly shared sequence variants.

This clonotype was obtained from a boy between 2 and 15 years old in good health and CMV-seronegative. Material for sequencing was PBMCs.

The CDR3 coding sequence is TGTGCCAGCAGTCCGACGGGGGAGCGTAACACTGAAGCTTTCTTT. It is translated as CASSPTGERNTEAFF. This chain connects TRBV6-5 to TRBJ1-1, with D tentatively TRBD1 (5 bases). Per germline, CDR1 MNHEY and CDR2 SVGAGI. Trimming left V 5 bases short and J 2 bases short, with 15 bases between. The length of the CDR3 is 15 residues.